The present T cell receptor beta chain was sequenced within a study of blood T cell repertoires in COVID-19. Study overall: Sites across the United States, Italy and Spain contributed samples from acute and convalescent COVID-19.

This clone has just a few counts. Trimming took 5 bases from V and 7 from J, leaving 14 bases between them. The germline CDR1 and CDR2 sequences are LGHDT and YNNKEL (reference sequence). The CDR3 spans 13 residues. Clones were read by immunoSEQ multiplex PCR, and TCRdb kept only the in-frame ones, dropping some. The table records over 150,000 clones, about 86% of them present only once. Input material: peripheral blood. The chain combines TRBV3-1 (or the pseudogene TRBV3-2) with TRBJ1-2, with D perhaps matching TRBD1 (6 bases). The source is a man aged 45-65 years with active or convalescent COVID-19. DNA for the CDR3: TGTGCCAGCAGCGCGAAGGGGGTGTCTGGCTACACCTTC. This codes for CASSAKGVSGYTF.